This T cell receptor (beta chain) stems from a study of shared clonotypes between healthy human individuals. Produced via immunoSEQ multiplex PCR; TCRdb's table is partial and in-frame only. The profile shows fewer than 1.8 million clones, approximately 98.5% of them singletons. Germline lookup yields CDR1 SGHTA and CDR2 FQGNSA. V lost 1 base, J lost 4 bases, and 14 bases lay in between. The CDR3 has 15 amino acids. The gene calls are TRBV7-2 and TRBJ2-7; perhaps TRBD1 as D (6 bases). Sequencing was done on a sample of naive CD4+ T cells sorted from blood. The subset: CD45RA+ positively selected. The clonotype originates from a man younger than 45 in good health. CDR3 sequence: CASSLVQGTGYEQYF. The CDR3 DNA is TGTGCCAGCAGCTTAGTACAGGGAACAGGATACGAGCAGTACTTC.